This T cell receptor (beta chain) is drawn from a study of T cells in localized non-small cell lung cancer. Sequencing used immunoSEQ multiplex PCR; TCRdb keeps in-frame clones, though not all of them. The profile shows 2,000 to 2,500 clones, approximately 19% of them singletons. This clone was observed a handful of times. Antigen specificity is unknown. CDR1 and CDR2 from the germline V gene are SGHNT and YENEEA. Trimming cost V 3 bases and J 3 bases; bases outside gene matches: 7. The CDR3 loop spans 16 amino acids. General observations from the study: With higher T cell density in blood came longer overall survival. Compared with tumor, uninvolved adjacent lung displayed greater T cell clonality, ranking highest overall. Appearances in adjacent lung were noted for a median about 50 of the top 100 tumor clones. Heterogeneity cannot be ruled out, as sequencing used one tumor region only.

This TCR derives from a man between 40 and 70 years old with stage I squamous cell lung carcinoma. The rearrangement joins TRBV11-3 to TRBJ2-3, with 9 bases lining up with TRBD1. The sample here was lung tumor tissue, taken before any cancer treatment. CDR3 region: CASSLWTGAGTDTQYF. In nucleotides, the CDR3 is TGTGCCAGCAGCTTGTGGACAGGGGCAGGGACAGATACGCAGTATTTT. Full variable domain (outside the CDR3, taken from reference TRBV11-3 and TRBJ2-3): EAGVVQSPRYKIIEKKQPVAFWCNPISGHNTLYWYLQNLGQGPELLIRYENEEAVDDSQLPKDRFSAERLKGVDSTLKIQPAELGDSAVYLCASSLWTGAGTDTQYFGPGTRLTVL.